This T cell receptor beta chain was identified during a study of blood T cells in healthy people across ages. Sample-barcoded 5' priming and a J-beta primer mix drove a second PCR of about 6 to 11 cycles. TCRdb redid the calling of the 5' RACE reads with MiXCR, one entry per CDR3 protein. The data contain about 1.8 million distinct CDR3 sequences, less than 50% of them singletons. With 8 bases removed from V and 3 bases from J, the gap between germline ends came to 11 bases. CDR3 size: 12 residues. Per the germline V gene, CDR1 is MNHNS and CDR2 is SASEGT. The receptor's source is a middle-aged woman in good health. The sequenced material came from blood. The chain carries TRBV6-1 and TRBJ2-7; TRBD2 is a possible D gene (6 bases). The DNA of the CDR3 is TGTGCCAGCGGGGACTGGGGCTACGAGCAGTACTTC. Amino acids: CASGDWGYEQYF.